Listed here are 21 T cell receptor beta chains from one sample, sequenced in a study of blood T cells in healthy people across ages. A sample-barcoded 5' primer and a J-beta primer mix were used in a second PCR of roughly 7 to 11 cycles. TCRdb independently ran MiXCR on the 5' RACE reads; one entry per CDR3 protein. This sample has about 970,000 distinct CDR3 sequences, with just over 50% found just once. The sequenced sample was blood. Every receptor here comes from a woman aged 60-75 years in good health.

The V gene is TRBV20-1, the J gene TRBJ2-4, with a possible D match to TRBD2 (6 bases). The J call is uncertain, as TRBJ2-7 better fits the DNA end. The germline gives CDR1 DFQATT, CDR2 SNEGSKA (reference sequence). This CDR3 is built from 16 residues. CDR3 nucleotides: TGCAGTGCTAGACCAACCGGGACTCCAGTAGGCTACGAGCAGTACTTC. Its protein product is CSARPTGTPVGYEQYF.

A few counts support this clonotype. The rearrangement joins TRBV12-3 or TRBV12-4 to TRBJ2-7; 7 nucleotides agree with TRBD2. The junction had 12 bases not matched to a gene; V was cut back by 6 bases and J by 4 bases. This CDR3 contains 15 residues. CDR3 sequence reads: CASSRGGVAIYEQYF. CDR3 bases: TGTGCCAGCAGCCGTGGGGGGGTCGCTATTTACGAGCAGTACTTC.

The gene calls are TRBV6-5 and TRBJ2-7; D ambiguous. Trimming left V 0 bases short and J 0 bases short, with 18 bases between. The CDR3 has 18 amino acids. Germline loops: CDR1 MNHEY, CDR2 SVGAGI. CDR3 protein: CASSYSHRRIRSSYEQYF. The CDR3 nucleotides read TGTGCCAGCAGTTACTCGCATAGACGGATTAGGAGCTCCTACGAGCAGTACTTC.

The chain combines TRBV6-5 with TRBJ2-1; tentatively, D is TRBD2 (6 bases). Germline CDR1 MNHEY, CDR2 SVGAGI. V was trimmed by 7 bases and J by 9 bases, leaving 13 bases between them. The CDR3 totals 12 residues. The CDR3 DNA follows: TGTGCCAGCAAGGAGCGGGCCGGTGAGCAGTTCTTC. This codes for CASKERAGEQFF.

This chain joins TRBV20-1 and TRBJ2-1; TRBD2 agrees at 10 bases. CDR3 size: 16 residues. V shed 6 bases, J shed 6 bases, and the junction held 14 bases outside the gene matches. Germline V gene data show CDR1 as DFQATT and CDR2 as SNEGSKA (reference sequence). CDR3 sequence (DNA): TGCAGTGCGGCGGCTAGCGGGAGTCAATTTGGCAATGAGCAGTTCTTC. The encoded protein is CSAAASGSQFGNEQFF.

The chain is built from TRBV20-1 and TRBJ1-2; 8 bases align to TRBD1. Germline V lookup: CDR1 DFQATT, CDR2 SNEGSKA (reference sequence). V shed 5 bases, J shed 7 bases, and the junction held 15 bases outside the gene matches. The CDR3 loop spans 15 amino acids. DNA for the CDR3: TGCAGTGCTCAAACCACGCAGGGGGCTTTCCGTGGCTACACCTTC. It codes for CSAQTTQGAFRGYTF.

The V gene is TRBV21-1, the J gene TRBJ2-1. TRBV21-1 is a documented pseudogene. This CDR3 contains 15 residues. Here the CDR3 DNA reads TGTGCCAGCAGCGGTACGGATAAAGTACGGTATGAGCAGTTCTTC. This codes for CASSGTDKVRYEQFF.

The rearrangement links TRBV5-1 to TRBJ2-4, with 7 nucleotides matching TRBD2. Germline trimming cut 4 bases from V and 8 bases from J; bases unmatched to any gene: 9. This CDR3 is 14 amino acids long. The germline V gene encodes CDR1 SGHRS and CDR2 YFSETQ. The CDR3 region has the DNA TGCGCCAGCAGCGTGGGCGGGAGTCGGGACATTCAGTACTTC. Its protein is CASSVGGSRDIQYF.

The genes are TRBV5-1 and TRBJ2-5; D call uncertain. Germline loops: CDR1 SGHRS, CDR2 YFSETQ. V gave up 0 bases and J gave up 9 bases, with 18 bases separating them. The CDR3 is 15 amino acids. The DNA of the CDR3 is TGCGCCAGCAGCTTGGGGGTAGCACTCAGCAGAGCCCAGTACTTC. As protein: CASSLGVALSRAQYF.

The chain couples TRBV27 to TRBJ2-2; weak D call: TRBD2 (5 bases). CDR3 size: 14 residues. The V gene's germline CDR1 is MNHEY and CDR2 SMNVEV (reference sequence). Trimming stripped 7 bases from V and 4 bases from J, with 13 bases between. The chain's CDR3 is CASKYSGATGELFF. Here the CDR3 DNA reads TGTGCCAGCAAGTACAGCGGCGCCACCGGGGAGCTGTTTTTT.

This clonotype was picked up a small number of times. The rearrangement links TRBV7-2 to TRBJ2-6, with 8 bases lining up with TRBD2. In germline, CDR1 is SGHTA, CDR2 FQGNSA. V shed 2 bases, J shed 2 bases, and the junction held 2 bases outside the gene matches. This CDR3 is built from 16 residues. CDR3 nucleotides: TGTGCCAGCAGCTTACGGGGACTAGCTGGGGCCAACGTCCTGACTTTC. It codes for CASSLRGLAGANVLTF.

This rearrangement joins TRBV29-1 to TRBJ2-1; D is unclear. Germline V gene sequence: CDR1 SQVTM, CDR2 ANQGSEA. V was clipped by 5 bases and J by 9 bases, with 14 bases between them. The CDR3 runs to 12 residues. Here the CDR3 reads CSVISRLGEQFF. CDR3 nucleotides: TGCAGCGTTATTAGTAGGCTGGGTGAGCAGTTCTTC.

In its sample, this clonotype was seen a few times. CDR3 sequence (DNA): TGTGCCAGCAGCTCATCTAGCGGGAGGTCCACAGATACGCAGTATTTT. It is translated as CASSSSSGRSTDTQYF. The chain couples TRBV4-2 to TRBJ2-3; 11 bases are shared with TRBD2. The CDR3 contains 16 residues. With V trimmed by 5 bases and J by 2 bases, 6 bases remained unmatched. The V gene's germline CDR1 is LGHNA and CDR2 YNFKEQ.

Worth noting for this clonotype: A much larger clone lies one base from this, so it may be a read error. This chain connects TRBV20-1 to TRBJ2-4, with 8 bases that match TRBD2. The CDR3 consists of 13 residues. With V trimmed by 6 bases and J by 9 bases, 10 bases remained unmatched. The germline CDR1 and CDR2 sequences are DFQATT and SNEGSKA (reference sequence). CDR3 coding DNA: TGCAGTGCCACCGGACGGGGGGGTGGCATTCAGTACTTC. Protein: CSATGRGGGIQYF.

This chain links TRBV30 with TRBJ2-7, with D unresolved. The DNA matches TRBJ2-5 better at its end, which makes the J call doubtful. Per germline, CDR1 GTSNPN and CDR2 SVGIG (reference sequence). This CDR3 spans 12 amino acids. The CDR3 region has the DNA TGTGCCTGTCATGACGGTGGTGAGACCCAGTACTTC. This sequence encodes CACHDGGETQYF.

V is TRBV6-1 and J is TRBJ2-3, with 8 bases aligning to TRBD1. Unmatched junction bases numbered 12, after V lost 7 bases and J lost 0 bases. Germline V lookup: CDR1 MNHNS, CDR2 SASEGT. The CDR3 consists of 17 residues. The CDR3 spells CASKQGGHRSSTDTQYF. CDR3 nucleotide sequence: TGTGCCAGCAAACAGGGGGGACATCGATCTAGCACAGATACGCAGTATTTT.

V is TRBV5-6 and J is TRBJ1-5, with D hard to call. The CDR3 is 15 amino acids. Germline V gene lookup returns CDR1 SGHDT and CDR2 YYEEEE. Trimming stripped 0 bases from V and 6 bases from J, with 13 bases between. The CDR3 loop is CASSLGAASPQPQHF. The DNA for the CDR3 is TGTGCCAGCAGCTTGGGCGCAGCCAGTCCTCAGCCCCAGCATTTT.

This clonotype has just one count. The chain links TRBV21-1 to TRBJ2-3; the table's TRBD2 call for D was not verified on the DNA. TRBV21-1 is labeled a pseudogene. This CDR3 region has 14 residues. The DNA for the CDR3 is TGTGCCAGCCCCGGACTAGCGAACACAGATACGCAGTATTTT. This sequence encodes CASPGLANTDTQYF.

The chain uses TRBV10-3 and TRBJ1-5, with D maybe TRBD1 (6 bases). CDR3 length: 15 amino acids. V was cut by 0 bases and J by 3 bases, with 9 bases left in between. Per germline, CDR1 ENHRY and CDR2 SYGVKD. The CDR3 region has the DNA TGTGCCATCAGTGAGTCGGGGGCAGCCAATCAGCCCCAGCATTTT. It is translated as CAISESGAANQPQHF.

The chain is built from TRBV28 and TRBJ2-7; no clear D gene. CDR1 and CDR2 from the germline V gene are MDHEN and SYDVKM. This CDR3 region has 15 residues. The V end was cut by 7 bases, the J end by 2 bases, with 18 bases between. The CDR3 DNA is TGTGCCAGCACCCGCAGTCGTTCCTTTCCCTACGAGCAGTACTTC. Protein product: CASTRSRSFPYEQYF. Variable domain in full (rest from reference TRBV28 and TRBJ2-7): DVKVTQSSRYLVKRTGEKVFLECVQDMDHENMFWYRQDPGLGLRLIYFSYDVKMKEKGDIPEGYSVSREKKERFSLILESASTNQTSMYLCASTRSRSFPYEQYFGPGTRLTVT.

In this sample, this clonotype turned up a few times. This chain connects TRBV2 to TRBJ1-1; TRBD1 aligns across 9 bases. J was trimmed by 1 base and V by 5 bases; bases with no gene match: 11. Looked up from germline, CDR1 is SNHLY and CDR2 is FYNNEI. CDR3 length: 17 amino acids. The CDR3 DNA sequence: TGTGCCAGCAGTCCTCCGGGACAGGGATACGGGAACACTGAAGCTTTCTTT. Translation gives CASSPPGQGYGNTEAFF.